A selection of T cell receptor beta chains follows, all from one sample in a study of siplizumab effects on memory and regulatory T cells. Profiled with immunoSEQ multiplex PCR; TCRdb holds only in-frame clones, not every one. The sample has roughly 60,000 clones; 80% to 95% are singletons. Sequencing input: CD8+ T cells sorted from blood. Every receptor here comes from a human donor in good health. The CDR3 runs from the conserved cysteine through the conserved F or W. The order of the fields is J gene, clone size, D gene, V gene, CDR3 DNA, CDR3 protein. A D gene is named only where the DNA matches it firmly. Size is stated for part of the rows, as once, few or many counts, or as a class when the clone is expanded.

TRBJ1-5 | NA | TRBD1 | TRBV7-2 | TGTGCCAGCAGCTTAGAACAGGGGATAGTAAGTCAGCCCCAGCATTTT | CASSLEQGIVSQPQHF
TRBJ1-2 | NA | NA | TRBV20-1 | TGCAGTGCCACAGGGCGGTATGGCTACACCTTC | CSATGRYGYTF
TRBJ2-5 | NA | NA | TRBV6-5 | TGTGCCAGCCGTACGGGGGCAGAGACCCAGTACTTC | CASRTGAETQYF
TRBJ2-7 | few | NA | TRBV11-2 | TGTGCCAGCAGCTTAGGGGGCAGAACCTACGAGCAGTACTTC | CASSLGGRTYEQYF
TRBJ2-2 | NA | TRBD2 | TRBV19 | TGTGCCAGTAGTATGAAACTAGCGGGTTTCGGCACCGGGGAGCTGTTTTTT | CASSMKLAGFGTGELFF
TRBJ2-3 | NA | NA | TRBV30 | TGTGCCTGGAGCGGACAGGCTGCGTCGGGAGCGGTAGATACGCAGTATTTT | CAWSGQAASGAVDTQYF
TRBJ1-1 | NA | NA | TRBV27 | TGTGCCAGCAGTGACGACAGCGGATATCACACTGAAGCTTTCTTT | CASSDDSGYHTEAFF
TRBJ2-7 | NA | TRBD2 | TRBV2 | TGTGCCAGCAGTGAAGGCGGCGGGAGGGGGGCCCACGAGCAGTACTTC | CASSEGGGRGAHEQYF
TRBJ2-7 | NA | NA | TRBV15 | TGTGCCACCAGCCAGAGGCGGAGCTCCTACGAGCAGTACTTC | CATSQRRSSYEQYF
TRBJ1-5 | once | NA | TRBV5-6 | TGTGCCAGCAGTTCCGGGAGGACGAATCAGCCCCAGCATTTT | CASSSGRTNQPQHF
TRBJ2-3 | once | TRBD2 | TRBV27 | TGTGCCAGCACCACGAATGAGGGACTAGCGGGAGAATTGGGCACAGATACGCAGTATTTT | CASTTNEGLAGELGTDTQYF
TRBJ2-1 | NA | NA | TRBV7-8 | TGTGCCAGCAGCCCTTACAGGGCGGATGAGCAGTTCTTC | CASSPYRADEQFF
TRBJ2-3 | NA | NA | TRBV5-1 | TGCGCCAGCAGCCCTCGGACAACCTCCTTTCTGGTGACGCAGTATTTT | CASSPRTTSFLVTQYF
TRBJ2-7 | once | NA | TRBV4-1 | TGCGCCAGCAGCCAAGATATCCCCGGCAGGGGCCACTACGAGCAGTACTTC | CASSQDIPGRGHYEQYF
TRBJ2-1 | NA | TRBD2 | TRBV5-1 | TGCGCCAGCAGCTTGGTGCTCTCTAGCGGCAATGAGCAGTTCTTC | CASSLVLSSGNEQFF
TRBJ2-7 | NA | TRBD2 | TRBV27 | TGTGCCAGCAGTTTAGGAATCGGCCTAGCGGGAGCAATCTACGAGCAGTACTTC | CASSLGIGLAGAIYEQYF
TRBJ2-2 | NA | NA | TRBV9 | TGTGCCAGCAGCGAGCGGGTGGACACCGGGGAGCTGTTTTTT | CASSERVDTGELFF
TRBJ1-2 | NA | NA | TRBV6-6 | TGTGCCAGCAACGGGGGGTTGGCGCATGGCTACACCTTC | CASNGGLAHGYTF
TRBJ2-6 | NA | TRBD1 | TRBV5-4 | TGTGCCAGCAGCTTGGAAGGACAGGGGCTCACCTCTGGGGCCAACGTCCTGACTTTC | CASSLEGQGLTSGANVLTF
TRBJ2-7 | NA | NA | TRBV6-1 | TGTGCCAGCAGTGACCGAGCGTCTATGAACTACGAGCAGTACTTC | CASSDRASMNYEQYF
TRBJ2-1 | NA | NA | TRBV30 | TGTGCCTGGAGTTTACTCTACAATGAGCAGTTCTTC | CAWSLLYNEQFF
TRBJ2-1 | NA | TRBD2 | TRBV2 | TGTGCCAGCAGTGAAGCGGCTAGCGGGAGTTACAATGAGCAGTTCTTC | CASSEAASGSYNEQFF
TRBJ1-5 | NA | NA | TRBV2 | TGTGCCAGCAGTTCGGACGCCTATAGCAATCAGCCCCAGCATTTT | CASSSDAYSNQPQHF
TRBJ2-7 | NA | NA | TRBV28 | TGTGCCAGCAGTTTCCCCGGGAGTCGTTGGCAGTACTTC | CASSFPGSRWQYF
TRBJ2-7 | NA | TRBD2 | TRBV2 | TGTGCCAGCAGTGCCGGGACTAGCAGCGCCTACGAGCAGTACTTC | CASSAGTSSAYEQYF
TRBJ1-1 | NA | NA | TRBV7-9 | TGTGCCAGCAGCTCATCCCTTCTGGGCCGGAGCACTGAAGCTTTCTTT | CASSSSLLGRSTEAFF
TRBJ2-3 | NA | TRBD1 | TRBV9 | TGTGCCAGCAGCGACCGGACAGGGCCCACAGATACGCAGTATTTT | CASSDRTGPTDTQYF
TRBJ2-7 | NA | TRBD1 | TRBV5-1 | TGCGCCAGCAGCGCCGGACAGGGCGTGGAGTACGAGCAGTACTTC | CASSAGQGVEYEQYF
TRBJ2-3 | NA | NA | TRBV12-5 | TGTGCTAGTGGTCCGATGCTAGCCGACAGCACAGATACGCAGTATTTT | CASGPMLADSTDTQYF
TRBJ2-1 | once | NA | TRBV4-2 | TGTGCCAGCAGCCAAGAACCTGCCAACAATGAGCAGTTCTTC | CASSQEPANNEQFF
TRBJ1-2 | NA | NA | TRBV5-6 | TGTGCCAGCAGCTTGACCGTTCGGTATGGCTACACCTTC | CASSLTVRYGYTF
TRBJ2-7 | NA | NA | TRBV28 | TGTGCCAGCAGTTTGAAGGGGGGCCCCGGCGCCTACGAGCAGTACTTC | CASSLKGGPGAYEQYF
TRBJ2-7 | NA | TRBD2 | TRBV5-1 | TGCGCCAGCAGCAAGTCGGCGGGGGGGTTCGAGCAGTACTTC | CASSKSAGGFEQYF
TRBJ2-5 | NA | NA | TRBV11-1 | TGTGCCAGCAGCCTCCGACCCGGAGGGGCAGAGACCCAGTACTTC | CASSLRPGGAETQYF
TRBJ2-1 | NA | NA | TRBV5-1 | TGCGCCAGCAGGGTCAGCGGCAGGTACAATGAGCAGTTCTTC | CASRVSGRYNEQFF
TRBJ2-3 | few | NA | TRBV21-1 | TGTGCCAGTTCGGTGGGGGGCACAGATACGCAGTATTTT | CASSVGGTDTQYF
TRBJ2-2 | NA | TRBD2 | TRBV7-6 | TGTGCCAGCAGCGGCTGGTCTAGCGGGAACACCGGGGAGCTGTTTTTT | CASSGWSSGNTGELFF
TRBJ2-7 | NA | NA | TRBV7-9 | TGTGCCAGCAGCTTAACGGGGTACGAGCAGTACTTC | CASSLTGYEQYF
TRBJ2-1 | NA | NA | TRBV9 | TGTGCCAGCACCGGGGCGGGGTGGGGTGAGCAGTTCTTC | CASTGAGWGEQFF
TRBJ2-1 | NA | NA | TRBV30 | TGTGCCTGGAGCCTAACGGCACTAGGTGAGCAGTTCTTC | CAWSLTALGEQFF
TRBJ2-7 | NA | TRBD2 | TRBV29-1 | TGCAGCGCCGATAGCGGGGACGGGTACGAGCAGTACTTC | CSADSGDGYEQYF
TRBJ1-1 | NA | NA | TRBV7-9 | TGTGCCAGCAGCTTAGTAGGGCTTGAAGCTTTCTTT | CASSLVGLEAFF
TRBJ2-7 | NA | NA | TRBV14 | TGTGCCAGCAGCCAAGCAGGGTTGCCCTACGAGCAGTACTTC | CASSQAGLPYEQYF
TRBJ2-7 | NA | TRBD1 | TRBV19 | TGTGCCAGTAGTATGGGGGACAGGGGGCGGTACGAGCAGTACTTC | CASSMGDRGRYEQYF
TRBJ1-4 | few | NA | TRBV19 | TGTGCCACTCTGGACCAGCAAAAACTGTTTTTT | CATLDQQKLFF
TRBJ1-2 | NA | NA | TRBV7-9 | TGTGCCAGCAGCCCCGGACAGTCCTATGGCTACACCTTC | CASSPGQSYGYTF